The 7 T cell receptor beta chains presented below share a single source sample, sequenced in a study of beta chain features in type 1 diabetes. Whole-study results and caveats: All four CD4+ subsets of Type 1 diabetes patients contained TCRB CDR3s that were moderately but significantly shorter.

Reverse transcription of all isolated RNA meant that expressed TCRB transcripts were sequenced. Sequencing used immunoSEQ multiplex PCR; TCRdb keeps in-frame clones, though not all of them. This table holds 550,000 to 850,000 clones, 10% to 15% found once. Antigens for these TCRs are unknown. Specimen: naive CD4+ T cells from blood. These receptors came from a man aged 18 to 35 with type 1 diabetes.

The chain has TRBV4-1 and TRBJ1-5; D may be TRBD1 (5 bases). The CDR3 extends over 16 amino acids. V was cut by 4 bases and J by 5 bases, with 18 bases left in between. The germline V gene encodes CDR1 MGHRA and CDR2 YSYEKL. The CDR3 nucleotides are TGCGCCAGCAGCCCCGCGAGGGCCCGGGGGGATCAGCCCCAGCATTTT. It yields the protein CASSPARARGDQPQHF.

The CDR3 bases are TGTGCCAGCAGCATGGGACAGGTGGGTTTGGATGAGCAGTTCTTC. Its protein product is CASSMGQVGLDEQFF. V usage is TRBV7-3 and J usage is TRBJ2-1; TRBD1 matches at 8 bases. Losses at the gene ends were 5 bases for V and 8 bases for J; bases not matched to a gene: 11. The CDR3 is made up of 15 amino acids. Looked up from germline, CDR1 is SGHTA and CDR2 is FQGTGA.

This clone turned up a few times. This chain connects TRBV7-6 to TRBJ1-1; D may be TRBD1 (5 bases). With 7 bases removed from V and 1 base from J, the gap between germline ends came to 25 bases. There are 18 residues in the CDR3. CDR1 and CDR2 (germline): SGHVS, FNYEAQ. Here the CDR3 reads CASTTGPGVIGENTEAFF. The CDR3 DNA sequence: TGTGCCAGCACCACTGGCCCCGGGGTAATAGGGGAGAACACTGAAGCTTTCTTT. Full variable domain (remainder filled in from reference TRBV7-6 and TRBJ1-1): GAGVSQSPRYKVTKRGQDVALRCDPISGHVSLYWYRQALGQGPEFLTYFNYEAQQDKSGLPNDRFSAERPEGSISTLTIQRTEQRDSAMYRCASTTGPGVIGENTEAFFGQGTRLTVV.

Only a few counts were recorded for this clone. The rearrangement uses TRBV7-9 and TRBJ2-4; possibly TRBD2 for D (6 bases). This CDR3 has 16 residues. The V end lost 2 bases, the J end lost 3 bases, and 14 bases lay between the germline ends. CDR1 SEHNR and CDR2 FQNEAQ come from the germline V gene (reference sequence). The CDR3 spells CASSLSGGVGKNIQYF. The CDR3 nucleotides read TGTGCCAGCAGCTTATCAGGCGGGGTTGGCAAAAACATTCAGTACTTC. Combining the CDR3 with reference TRBV7-9 and TRBJ2-4 gives the whole variable domain DTGVSQNPRHKITKRGQNVTFRCDPISEHNRLYWYRQTLGQGPEFLTYFQNEAQLEKSRLLSDRFSAERPKGSFSTLEIQRTEQGDSAMYLCASSLSGGVGKNIQYFGAGTRLSVL.

This clone was observed a handful of times. The genes are TRBV5-1 and TRBJ1-5; TRBD1 might be the D (6 bases). The germline V and J ends were trimmed by 4 bases and 6 bases, with 11 bases remaining between them. This CDR3 contains 13 residues. Germline assignment: CDR1 SGHRS and CDR2 YFSETQ. CDR3 protein: CASSPLQGQPQHF. The CDR3, as DNA: TGCGCCAGCAGCCCACTACAGGGTCAGCCCCAGCATTTT.

The chain is built from TRBV30 and TRBJ1-2; 7 nucleotides line up with TRBD1. The germline V gene encodes CDR1 GTSNPN and CDR2 SVGIG (reference sequence). The CDR3 has 14 residues. The CDR3 sequence: CLSGRDSENYGYTF. Here the CDR3 DNA reads TGTTTATCGGGTAGGGACAGCGAAAACTATGGCTACACCTTC.

J is TRBJ2-1 and V is TRBV14; TRBD2 aligns across 8 bases. Germline trimming cut 0 bases from V and 13 bases from J; bases unmatched to any gene: 8. The CDR3 extends over 14 amino acids. Per the germline V gene, CDR1 is SGHDN and CDR2 is FVKESK. The CDR3 region has the DNA TGTGCCAGCAGCCAAGATCATCTAGCGGGTACCCAGTTCTTC. It yields the protein CASSQDHLAGTQFF.